This T cell receptor (beta chain) emerged from a study of T cells in Graves' hyperthyroidism and ophthalmopathy. Study results and caveats: Expanded thyroid clonotypes (above 0.001) were mostly also found in blood.

Stable Graves' hyperthyroidism meant no ophthalmopathy progression within 18 months. Thyroid ultrasound and orbital computed tomography, with clinical symptoms and serum thyroxine and TRAb, informed diagnoses. Each 10 ml fresh peripheral blood draw supplied the PBMCs. This clonotype was observed at least ten times. Antigen: not known. The TCR beta CDR3 regions underwent amplification using RNA transcripts as the source. Researchers ran a first-round RT-PCR on the TCR CDR3 using the HTBI primer set. TCRdb re-analysed the multiplex PCR reads in MiXCR, keeping a single row per CDR3 protein. The table shows around 690,000 distinct CDR3 sequences, with around 15% occurring only once. Trimming at V came to 3 bases and at J to 2 bases, leaving 6 bases not matched to a gene. The CDR3 contains 16 residues. Germline CDR1 SGHTA, CDR2 FQGNSA.

This chain links TRBV7-2 with TRBJ2-5; 10 positions agree with TRBD1. The TCR sequence derives from a man in his fifties or sixties with Graves' hyperthyroidism. Sequencing used blood. CDR3 protein: CASSLGTGVTQETQYF. Written as DNA, the CDR3 is TGTGCCAGCAGCTTGGGGACAGGGGTGACTCAAGAGACCCAGTACTTC.